The rows below give T cell receptor beta chains drawn from one sample of a study of cytomegalovirus exposure and HLA in healthy donors. Repertoires were generated with immunoSEQ multiplex PCR, while TCRdb's copy carries only in-frame clones and drops some. The table shows more than 50,000 clones, with 72% occurring only once. Sequenced: PBMCs. The receptor set was obtained from a woman aged 45 to 65 in good health and CMV-seropositive. The CDR3 runs from the conserved cysteine through the conserved F or W. The order of the fields is J gene, V gene, D gene, clone size, CDR3 DNA, CDR3 protein. D genes are given only for firm matches. Expanded clones get a size class; other rows say once, few or many, or leave the size out.

TRBJ2-5 | TRBV9 | TRBD2 | . | TGTGCCAGCAGTTATACCGGGACTAGCGGGGGGGAGACCCAGTACTTC | CASSYTGTSGGETQYF
TRBJ1-6 | TRBV7-9 | . | . | TGTGCCAGCAGCCAAACAGGGATGGGTTCACCCCTCCACTTT | CASSQTGMGSPLHF
TRBJ2-7 | TRBV4-1 | . | . | TGCGCCAGCAGCCAAGAAGTACAGGGCCCCTCCTACGAGCAGTACTTC | CASSQEVQGPSYEQYF
TRBJ2-1 | TRBV11-2 | TRBD1 | . | TGTGCCAGCAGCCCCGGGACAGGTTACAATGAGCAGTTCTTC | CASSPGTGYNEQFF
TRBJ2-2 | TRBV9 | TRBD2 | . | TGTGCCAGCAGCGTAGATGGCGGGGGGGCCGGCGGGGAGCTGTTTTTT | CASSVDGGGAGGELFF
TRBJ2-7 | TRBV7-9 | . | . | TGTGCCAGCAGCTTAGCGGGGGCAGGCGACCGCTACGAGCAGTACTTC | CASSLAGAGDRYEQYF
TRBJ1-1 | TRBV18 | . | . | TGTGCCAGCTCACCGAGGGCGGAGAACACTGAAGCTTTCTTT | CASSPRAENTEAFF
TRBJ2-3 | TRBV7-9 | . | . | TGTGCCAGCAGCCCTTACGAAGCGTCTAGCACAGATACGCAGTATTTT | CASSPYEASSTDTQYF
TRBJ2-3 | TRBV9 | TRBD2 | . | TGTGCCAGCAGCGTTTCGACTAGCGGGGGGATTAGCACAGATACGCAGTATTTT | CASSVSTSGGISTDTQYF
TRBJ2-3 | TRBV7-6 | . | . | TGTGCCAGCAGCTTAGGGGACTCTAACACAGATACGCAGTATTTT | CASSLGDSNTDTQYF
TRBJ1-2 | TRBV6-5 | TRBD1 | . | TGTGCCAGCAAGGGGGCCCACCCTGCTGGCTACACCTTC | CASKGAHPAGYTF
TRBJ2-5 | TRBV4-2 | . | . | TGTGCCAGCAGCCAAGGCACAACGTCAGGGGGGAAGACCCAGTACTTC | CASSQGTTSGGKTQYF
TRBJ2-3 | TRBV19 | . | . | TGTGCCAGTAGTATGCGGAGACAGACAGATACGCAGTATTTT | CASSMRRQTDTQYF
TRBJ2-2 | TRBV27 | . | once | TGTGCCAGCAGTTTCCTTGGGACGGGGGCGAACACCGGGGAGCTGTTTTTT | CASSFLGTGANTGELFF
TRBJ1-4 | TRBV7-9 | . | medium-sized | TGTGCCAGCAGCCTAGGGAGCACCAGAACTAATGAAAAACTGTTTTTT | CASSLGSTRTNEKLFF
TRBJ2-7 | TRBV27 | TRBD2 | . | TGTGCCAGCAGTGACCTAGCGGCTTACGAGCAGTACTTC | CASSDLAAYEQYF
TRBJ1-2 | TRBV6-1 | TRBD1 | few | TGTGCCAGCAGTGAAGTTGGTGGGACAGGGGGCCGGGGCTATGGCTACACCTTC | CASSEVGGTGGRGYGYTF
TRBJ2-7 | TRBV5-4 | TRBD2 | few | TGTGCCAGCAGCCTTCCCCAGACTAGCGGGAGTTACGAGCAGTACTTC | CASSLPQTSGSYEQYF
TRBJ2-1 | TRBV16 | . | . | TGTGCCAGCAGCCAACGTCCCTCCTACAATGAGCAGTTCTTC | CASSQRPSYNEQFF
TRBJ1-5 | TRBV28 | . | . | TGTGCCAGCATCCGTGGGACTGGGAATCAGCCCCAGCATTTT | CASIRGTGNQPQHF
TRBJ1-3 | TRBV7-6 | . | . | TGTGCCAGCAGCTTAGCAGCTGGGAGTCCTGGAAACACCATATATTTT | CASSLAAGSPGNTIYF
TRBJ1-3 | TRBV4-3 | TRBD1 | few | TGCGCCAGCAGCCAAGCAGGGGGGCCTGGAAACACCATATATTTT | CASSQAGGPGNTIYF
TRBJ2-7 | TRBV7-7 | . | . | TGTGCCAGCAGCTTCGGGACTCTTTACGAGCAGTACTTC | CASSFGTLYEQYF
TRBJ2-5 | TRBV5-4 | TRBD1 | . | TGTGCCAGCAGCCCGGGACAGGGGGTCGGAGAGACCCAGTACTTC | CASSPGQGVGETQYF
TRBJ2-6 | TRBV2 | TRBD1 | . | TGTGCCAGCAGTGACACAGGGGGAAGCTCTGGGGCCAACGTCCTGACTTTC | CASSDTGGSSGANVLTF
TRBJ1-2 | TRBV19 | TRBD1 | . | TGTGCCAGCACTGCTAAACAGGGGCCCTATGGCTACACCTTC | CASTAKQGPYGYTF
TRBJ2-1 | TRBV7-6 | TRBD2 | few | TGTGCCAGCAGCGCAACCACTAGCGGGGTATACAATGAGCAGTTCTTC | CASSATTSGVYNEQFF
TRBJ2-5 | TRBV28 | TRBD1 | . | TGTGCCAGCATTTCAGGGGGCGAAGAGACCCAGTACTTC | CASISGGEETQYF
TRBJ2-3 | TRBV6-1 | . | . | TGTGCCAGCAGTGAGATTGGGACTTTCCCCAGGTATTTT | CASSEIGTFPRYF
TRBJ2-6 | TRBV29-1 | . | . | TGCAGCGTTGCCCACAGGGCCAACGTCCTGACTTTC | CSVAHRANVLTF
TRBJ2-2 | TRBV29-1 | TRBD2 | once | TGCGAGACGGGAGCGGGAGGCCCCAACGGGGAGCTGTTTTTT | CETGAGGPNGELFF
TRBJ2-7 | TRBV27 | TRBD1 | . | TGTGCCAGCAGTCAGACAGGGGGCGGCTTGCAGTATCCCTACGAGCAGTACTTC | CASSQTGGGLQYPYEQYF
TRBJ1-1 | TRBV4-1 | . | few | TGCGCCAGCAGCCAACTCGACAGATACACTGAAGCTTTCTTT | CASSQLDRYTEAFF
TRBJ2-7 | TRBV4-3 | . | . | TGCGCCAGCAGCCAAGATCTGACAGGACCCTACGAGCAGTACTTC | CASSQDLTGPYEQYF
TRBJ2-3 | TRBV13 | . | . | TGTGCCAGCAGCCAACCACCTCGCGGGGTAGATACGCAGTATTTT | CASSQPPRGVDTQYF
TRBJ1-2 | TRBV7-9 | . | . | TGTGCCAGCAGCTTAGATGAGGATTATGGCTACACCTTC | CASSLDEDYGYTF
TRBJ1-1 | TRBV7-8 | . | . | TGTGCCAGCACCCGTGGACTTTCCTCGGGCATGAACACTGAAGCTTTCTTT | CASTRGLSSGMNTEAFF
TRBJ1-1 | TRBV5-4 | . | once | TGTGCCAGCAGCTTGACGGCGGAAAACACTGAAGCTTTCTTT | CASSLTAENTEAFF
TRBJ1-5 | TRBV30 | . | . | TGTGCCCACGGACAGCACAATCAGCCCCAGCATTTT | CAHGQHNQPQHF
TRBJ2-1 | TRBV11-3 | TRBD1 | . | TGTGCCAGCAGCTTAGGCCAGGGGGCCCGGGATGAGCAGTTCTTC | CASSLGQGARDEQFF
TRBJ1-1 | TRBV19 | . | once | TGTGCCAGTAGTAAAAGGGACAACCGAATGAACACTGAAGCTTTCTTT | CASSKRDNRMNTEAFF
TRBJ2-6 | TRBV7-3 | . | . | TGTGCCAGCCTTGAGGCTGGGGCCAACGTCCTGACTTTC | CASLEAGANVLTF
TRBJ2-5 | TRBV11-2 | TRBD2 | . | TGTGCCAGCAGCCGAACACTAGCGGGAGAGACCCAGTACTTC | CASSRTLAGETQYF
TRBJ1-1 | TRBV9 | . | . | TGTGCCAGCAGCCCATTCCGCGATGGGGGCAGGACTGAAGCTTTCTTT | CASSPFRDGGRTEAFF
TRBJ1-2 | TRBV7-9 | . | . | TGTTCCAGCAGCTTCCCCGGGGTCGGCTACACCTTC | CSSSFPGVGYTF
TRBJ1-2 | TRBV4-3 | TRBD1 | . | TGCGCCAGCAGCCAAGGTACAGGGGGAGGAGGCTACACCTTC | CASSQGTGGGGYTF
TRBJ1-1 | TRBV5-1 | . | . | TGCGCCAGCAGCTTTTTAACGGGTAACACTGAAGCTTTCTTT | CASSFLTGNTEAFF
TRBJ2-1 | TRBV2 | . | . | TGTGCCAGCAGTGAGCCAGGGTACAATGAGCAGTTCTTC | CASSEPGYNEQFF
TRBJ2-4 | TRBV6-1 | . | once | TGTGCCAGCAGTGAGGGGAGTAGCTGGAGAGGGGCCAAAAACATTCAGTACTTC | CASSEGSSWRGAKNIQYF
TRBJ2-5 | TRBV13 | . | . | TGTGCCAGCAGCTTGGTAACGGCAGGCAAGTCAGAGACCCAGTACTTC | CASSLVTAGKSETQYF
TRBJ1-2 | TRBV30 | TRBD1 | . | TGTGCCTGGAGTTTAGGCACAGGGGGCGCGGGGGGCTACACCTTC | CAWSLGTGGAGGYTF
TRBJ1-4 | TRBV19 | . | . | TGTGCCAGTAGGCGGGGCAGGGATAATGAAAAACTGTTTTTT | CASRRGRDNEKLFF